This T cell receptor beta chain was obtained from a study of T-cell reconstitution after alpha-beta-depleted transplantation in children. The CDR3 totals 13 residues. Unique molecular identifiers were used in preparing the TCRbeta library. TCRdb processed the PCR reads anew with MiXCR; each CDR3 protein has one entry. The sample includes fewer than 550,000 distinct CDR3 sequences, approximately 11% of them seen just once. Ten or more counts support this clonotype. One end of the junction varies from germline; a read error may be responsible. The sequencing used PBMCs from the stem cell graft donor, collected from the stem cell graft. The TCR comes from a human donor who donated a stem cell graft to a child with acute myeloid leukemia. The chain employs TRBV12-3 or TRBV12-4 and TRBJ2-7, with 8 bases fitting TRBD1. In nucleotides, the CDR3 is TGTGCCAGCAGTTTAACCGGGACAGGCGACCTGGCGTTC. This encodes CASSLTGTGDLAF.